This T cell receptor (beta chain) stems from a study of shared clonotypes between healthy human individuals. Study-level findings and limits: A generally larger estimated richness was seen in naive subsets than in memory subsets.

TCRdb's table, derived via immunoSEQ multiplex PCR, lists solely in-frame clones and lacks some. Of 2.3 million or so clones in the sample, 85% to 95% were seen once. With respect to this clone: Its antigen remains unidentified.

In germline, CDR1 is MNHEY, CDR2 SVGAGI. The trim removed 5 bases at V and 4 bases at J, leaving 5 bases unmatched. The CDR3 runs 14 residues. This TCR derives from a man younger than 35 in good health. Some clones in this sample may be carry-over from other donors' samples. The chain employs TRBV6-5 and TRBJ1-5, with 7 bases aligning to TRBD1. Sequencing input: naive CD4+ T cells from PBMCs. The subset here: CD45RA+ positively selected. CDR3 in DNA: TGTGCCAGCAGTATCGACAGGGCGAATCAGCCCCAGCATTTT. Its translation: CASSIDRANQPQHF.